One sample yielded the 21 T cell receptor beta chains listed below, sequenced in a study of OX40 agonist ivuxolimab in advanced cancers. Data came from immunoSEQ multiplex PCR; TCRdb stores just in-frame clones and leaves some out. The sample includes around 40,000 clones, 88% of them seen just once. The specimen comprised CD4+ or CD8+ T cells sorted from blood, sampled in a trial of the OX40 agonist ivuxolimab. The receptors here all came from an adult with an advanced solid tumor such as melanoma, head and neck, liver or kidney cancer.

V gene TRBV6-4 combines with J gene TRBJ1-2; D is ambiguous. Germline V lookup: CDR1 MRHNA, CDR2 SNTAGT. CDR3 length: 15 residues. The V gene lost 6 bases and the J gene lost 0 bases, with 14 bases spanning the gap. The CDR3, as DNA: TGTGCCAGCAGACCTCATGGGCCCTCTAACTATGGCTACACCTTC. It translates to CASRPHGPSNYGYTF.

This sequence joins TRBV6-5 and TRBJ1-1, with D possibly being TRBD1 (5 bases). V gave up 6 bases and J gave up 4 bases, with 12 bases separating them. The CDR3 totals 13 residues. Germline V gene lookup returns CDR1 MNHEY and CDR2 SVGAGI. CDR3 nucleotides: TGTGCCAGCAGCTCGACAGCCGTCACTGAAGCTTTCTTT. Residues: CASSSTAVTEAFF.

The rearrangement links TRBV4-1 to TRBJ1-2; 7 bases match TRBD1. Germline CDR1 reads MGHRA; CDR2 reads YSYEKL. The CDR3 spans 13 residues. V shed 6 bases and J 8 bases; nucleotides not matched to a gene: 9. The CDR3 DNA reads TGCGCCAGCAGTCAGGGGGGGGGCGAGGGCTACACCTTC. Translating gives CASSQGGGEGYTF.

V and J are TRBV6-1 and TRBJ2-6; 7 bases line up with TRBD1. Germline loops: CDR1 MNHNS, CDR2 SASEGT. Germline trimming cut 4 bases from V and 4 bases from J; bases unmatched to any gene: 7. The length of the CDR3 is 16 residues. In DNA, the CDR3 is TGTGCCAGCAGTGGCACAGGGGAGTGGGGGGCCAACGTCCTGACTTTC. Its translation is CASSGTGEWGANVLTF.

The chain employs TRBV7-2 and TRBJ2-1, with a tentative D call TRBD2 (6 bases). Per germline, CDR1 SGHTA and CDR2 FQGNSA. The V end lost 5 bases, the J end lost 2 bases, and 10 bases lay between the germline ends. The CDR3 consists of 14 residues. The DNA of the CDR3 is TGTGCCAGCAGCGCACTAGCAACCTACAATGAGCAGTTCTTC. Protein product: CASSALATYNEQFF.

The CDR3 DNA is TGTGCCAGCAGTGGCTACAGGGGTTGGGAGCAGTTCTTC. Its translation: CASSGYRGWEQFF. V is TRBV6-1 and J is TRBJ2-1; 7 nucleotides match TRBD1. The CDR3 consists of 13 residues. Germline-derived CDR1 and CDR2 are MNHNS and SASEGT. The V and J ends lost 4 bases and 10 bases, in that order; junction bases with no gene match: 7.

The V call is TRBV11-2, the J call TRBJ2-3, with a tentative D call TRBD1 (7 bases). The CDR3 length is 14 residues. CDR1 is SGHAT, CDR2 FQNNGV, per germline. V was pared by 5 bases and J by 4 bases, with 13 bases between. The CDR3 loop reads CASSRGTVADTQYF. CDR3 sequence (DNA): TGTGCCAGCAGCCGCGGGACAGTGGCAGATACGCAGTATTTT.

V and J are TRBV23-1 and TRBJ2-5; 13 positions agree with TRBD2. TRBV23-1 is annotated as an ORF whose role is uncertain. CDR3 length equals 22 residues. Unmatched junction bases numbered 21, after V lost 2 bases and J lost 3 bases. CDR3 nucleotide sequence: TGCGCCAGCAGTCAAATCCCCGGGACTAGCGGGGTGCTAGCGGTTGAAGAAGAGACCCAGTACTTC. Translation gives CASSQIPGTSGVLAVEEETQYF.

The gene calls are TRBV2 and TRBJ2-7; D uncertain. From germline, CDR1 is SNHLY and CDR2 FYNNEI. This CDR3 is 11 amino acids long. V was pared by 6 bases and J by 5 bases, with 8 bases between. Here the CDR3 DNA reads TGTGCCAGCAGCCTTTACCACGAGCAGTACTTC. Amino acids: CASSLYHEQYF.

This clone was seen ten or more times. The rearrangement uses TRBV29-1 and TRBJ2-1, with TRBD2 identical over 12 bases. This CDR3 comprises 19 residues. Trimming at V came to 7 bases and at J to 4 bases, leaving 20 bases not matched to a gene. The germline V gene encodes CDR1 SQVTM and CDR2 ANQGSEA. The CDR3 spells CSGSHPASGRVKAYNEQFF. CDR3 nucleotides: TGCAGCGGCTCACACCCCGCTAGCGGGAGGGTTAAGGCATACAATGAGCAGTTCTTC.

The sample holds one count of this clone. This chain joins TRBV29-1 and TRBJ1-1; TRBD1 might be the D (5 bases). The CDR3 sequence is 13 residues long. V shed 3 bases and J shed 6 bases, with 14 bases lying between them. CDR1 and CDR2 (germline): SQVTM, ANQGSEA. The CDR3 is CSVDQGGGSEAFF. The CDR3 DNA reads TGCAGCGTTGATCAGGGAGGAGGTTCTGAAGCTTTCTTT.

This chain joins TRBV19 and TRBJ1-1, with TRBD1 as a possible D gene (5 bases). This CDR3 region has 15 residues. V lost 3 bases, J lost 3 bases, and 14 bases lay in between. Germline V gives CDR1 LNHDA, CDR2 SQIVND (reference sequence). This CDR3 reads CASSIVGGGDTEAFF. CDR3 sequence (DNA): TGTGCCAGTAGTATTGTTGGCGGGGGGGACACTGAAGCTTTCTTT.

This chain joins TRBV18 and TRBJ1-1; maybe TRBD1 (5 bases). Germline CDR1 reads KGHSH; CDR2 reads LQKENI. The CDR3 runs 14 residues. Trimming removed 2 bases from V and 3 bases from J, with 10 bases in between. CDR3 loop: CASSPSKGYTEAFF. The CDR3 DNA is TGTGCCAGCTCACCAAGCAAGGGGTACACTGAAGCTTTCTTT.

The V and J genes are TRBV5-1 and TRBJ1-2, with 7 bases identical to TRBD1. Germline CDR1 is SGHRS and CDR2 is YFSETQ. This CDR3 comprises 17 residues. J was trimmed by 2 bases and V by 4 bases; bases with no gene match: 14. The CDR3 DNA sequence: TGCGCCAGCAGCCCGGACAGGTCGACGGGCCCCAACTATGGCTACACCTTC. Amino acids: CASSPDRSTGPNYGYTF.

The CDR3, as DNA: TGTGCCAGCAGCTTAAGGCAGACTAACACCGGGGAGCTGTTTTTT. It specifies CASSLRQTNTGELFF. The chain uses TRBV11-2 and TRBJ2-2; D gene uncertain. Trimming removed 2 bases from V and 2 bases from J, with 9 bases in between. Germline lookup yields CDR1 SGHAT and CDR2 FQNNGV. The CDR3 is 15 amino acids.

V usage is TRBV27 and J usage is TRBJ1-5; D gene ambiguous. The CDR3 contains 14 residues. V gave up 10 bases and J gave up 2 bases, with 15 bases separating them. Germline V gene sequence: CDR1 MNHEY, CDR2 SMNVEV (reference sequence). CDR3 region: CATQGRVGNQPQHF. The CDR3 nucleotides read TGTGCCACCCAAGGACGGGTGGGCAATCAGCCCCAGCATTTT.

The table lists this clone with a count of one. V gene TRBV19 combines with J gene TRBJ1-2; 9 bases map to TRBD1. The CDR3 contains 13 residues. V lost 6 bases to trimming and J lost 3 bases; unmatched junction nucleotides: 2. From germline, CDR1 is LNHDA and CDR2 SQIVND (reference sequence). Here the CDR3 reads CASRDRGDYGYTF. As DNA, the CDR3 is TGTGCCAGTAGGGACAGGGGAGACTATGGCTACACCTTC.

V gene TRBV6-6 combines with J gene TRBJ1-2, with D maybe TRBD1 (6 bases). Germline V gene sequence: CDR1 MNHNY, CDR2 SVGAGI (reference sequence). V was shortened by 6 bases and J by 7 bases, with 12 bases between the two germline ends. The CDR3 is 12 amino acids. This chain's CDR3 is CASSHQGFGYTF. CDR3 bases: TGTGCCAGCAGCCACCAGGGGTTTGGCTACACCTTC.

The rearrangement links TRBV5-1 to TRBJ2-7; D could derive from TRBD1 or TRBD2 (6 bases each). This CDR3 is 16 amino acids long. V was shortened by 3 bases and J by 0 bases, with 16 bases between the two germline ends. Germline-derived CDR1 and CDR2 are SGHRS and YFSETQ. The CDR3 loop is CASSWGLSGSSYEQYF. CDR3 DNA sequence: TGCGCCAGCAGCTGGGGGCTTAGCGGAAGCTCCTACGAGCAGTACTTC.

The V gene is TRBV6-1, the J gene TRBJ2-7; tentative D call: TRBD1 (5 bases). Germline V gives CDR1 MNHNS, CDR2 SASEGT. The V end was cut by 5 bases, the J end by 3 bases, with 17 bases between. The CDR3 runs 15 residues. CDR3 bases: TGTGCCAGCAGTCCCCATCCGGCAGGGCGCTACGAGCAGTACTTC. Translating gives CASSPHPAGRYEQYF.

The chain carries TRBV27 and TRBJ2-1; a possible D gene is TRBD2 (6 bases). The germline gives CDR1 MNHEY, CDR2 SMNVEV (reference sequence). V gave up 6 bases and J gave up 9 bases, with 24 bases separating them. The CDR3 spans 16 residues. CDR3 loop: CASRTPSISGRIEQFF. CDR3 coding DNA: TGTGCCAGCAGGACCCCGAGTATTAGCGGTAGGATTGAGCAGTTCTTC.